The 9 T cell receptor beta chains below come from one sample, sequenced in a study of T cell repertoires in cytomegalovirus infection. MiXCR, applied by TCRdb to the reads, yields one record per CDR3 protein. The sample contains 900,000 to 950,000 distinct CDR3 sequences, roughly a third of which appear only once. Their target antigens are unknown. This specimen was cultured CD8+ T cells from PBMCs, taken from culture after CMV antigen stimulation. Receptors originate from a human donor in good health (CMV status not recorded). Some clones in this sample may be carry-over from other donors' samples.

This clonotype was seen a handful of times. The chain combines TRBV27 with TRBJ1-1; D perhaps matches TRBD1 (6 bases). Between the trimmed V and J ends, which lost 5 bases and 5 bases, there was a span of 15 bases. The length of the CDR3 is 14 residues. Per germline, CDR1 MNHEY and CDR2 SMNVEV (reference sequence). DNA for the CDR3: TGTGCCAGCAGTCCCCTAACAGGGCCGACTGAAGCTTTCTTT. As protein: CASSPLTGPTEAFF.

The V gene is TRBV7-9, the J gene TRBJ2-1; a possible D gene is TRBD1 (5 bases). V lost 4 bases to trimming and J lost 3 bases, with 13 bases between them. Germline V gives CDR1 SEHNR, CDR2 FQNEAQ (reference sequence). The CDR3 has 15 amino acids. The CDR3 here is CASSSTDRHYNEQFF. Here the CDR3 DNA reads TGTGCCAGCAGCTCTACCGACAGACACTACAATGAGCAGTTCTTC.

V usage is TRBV12-5 and J usage is TRBJ2-5; D is undetermined. V gave up 6 bases and J gave up 3 bases, with 5 bases separating them. The germline V gene encodes CDR1 LGHNT and CDR2 FRNRAP. The CDR3 is 11 amino acids. The CDR3 region is CASGPKETQYF. DNA of the CDR3: TGTGCTAGTGGGCCCAAAGAGACCCAGTACTTC.

This clonotype was recorded at least ten times. The chain carries TRBV7-6 and TRBJ2-1; weak D call: TRBD1 (5 bases). Germline lookup yields CDR1 SGHVS and CDR2 FNYEAQ. The V end was cut by 1 base, the J end by 0 bases, with 16 bases between. CDR3 length: 18 amino acids. CDR3 residues: CASSLVGAGSSSYNEQFF. The CDR3 DNA reads TGTGCCAGCAGCTTAGTCGGCGCAGGGTCGAGCTCCTACAATGAGCAGTTCTTC.

The chain couples TRBV27 to TRBJ1-1; D not certain. Germline assignment: CDR1 MNHEY and CDR2 SMNVEV (reference sequence). The V end lost 5 bases, the J end lost 0 bases, and 16 bases lay between the germline ends. This CDR3 has 16 amino acids. The CDR3 DNA is TGTGCCAGCAGTACGGCCGGAACTCAAATGAACACTGAAGCTTTCTTT. Encoded protein: CASSTAGTQMNTEAFF.

This clonotype was detected a few times. This chain uses TRBV5-6 with TRBJ2-4; 11 bases agree with TRBD1. The CDR3 is made up of 16 amino acids. The ends lost 5 bases at V and 1 base at J; junction bases unmatched: 5. CDR1 and CDR2 from the germline V gene are SGHDT and YYEEEE. The CDR3 here is CASRRTGGFAKNIQYF. DNA of the CDR3: TGTGCCAGCAGACGGACAGGGGGCTTTGCCAAAAACATTCAGTACTTC.

V and J are TRBV6-6 and TRBJ1-1; D is undetermined. The V gene's germline CDR1 is MNHNY and CDR2 SVGAGI (reference sequence). The CDR3 has 11 residues. V lost 6 bases to trimming and J lost 11 bases, with 13 bases between them. This CDR3 is CASSPGWWAFF. CDR3 in DNA: TGTGCCAGCAGCCCCGGATGGTGGGCTTTCTTT.

This clonotype occurred a few times. In DNA, the CDR3 is TGTGCCATCAGAATCGGTTACTATGGCTACACCTTC. This gives the protein CAIRIGYYGYTF. This rearrangement joins TRBV6-6 to TRBJ1-2; D is unresolved. Trimming pared 10 bases from V and 3 bases from J, leaving 12 bases between. Germline V gene data show CDR1 as MNHNY and CDR2 as SVGAGI (reference sequence). This CDR3 has 12 residues.

The gene calls are TRBV5-4 and TRBJ2-1; perhaps D is TRBD1 or TRBD2 (5 bases each). Germline V CDR1 and CDR2: SGHNT, YYREEE (reference sequence). The CDR3 is 14 amino acids. The V gene lost 4 bases and the J gene lost 7 bases, with 15 bases spanning the gap. This chain's CDR3 is CASSEGLGVNEQFF. The CDR3 coding sequence is TGTGCCAGCAGCGAGGGGTTGGGAGTGAATGAGCAGTTCTTC.